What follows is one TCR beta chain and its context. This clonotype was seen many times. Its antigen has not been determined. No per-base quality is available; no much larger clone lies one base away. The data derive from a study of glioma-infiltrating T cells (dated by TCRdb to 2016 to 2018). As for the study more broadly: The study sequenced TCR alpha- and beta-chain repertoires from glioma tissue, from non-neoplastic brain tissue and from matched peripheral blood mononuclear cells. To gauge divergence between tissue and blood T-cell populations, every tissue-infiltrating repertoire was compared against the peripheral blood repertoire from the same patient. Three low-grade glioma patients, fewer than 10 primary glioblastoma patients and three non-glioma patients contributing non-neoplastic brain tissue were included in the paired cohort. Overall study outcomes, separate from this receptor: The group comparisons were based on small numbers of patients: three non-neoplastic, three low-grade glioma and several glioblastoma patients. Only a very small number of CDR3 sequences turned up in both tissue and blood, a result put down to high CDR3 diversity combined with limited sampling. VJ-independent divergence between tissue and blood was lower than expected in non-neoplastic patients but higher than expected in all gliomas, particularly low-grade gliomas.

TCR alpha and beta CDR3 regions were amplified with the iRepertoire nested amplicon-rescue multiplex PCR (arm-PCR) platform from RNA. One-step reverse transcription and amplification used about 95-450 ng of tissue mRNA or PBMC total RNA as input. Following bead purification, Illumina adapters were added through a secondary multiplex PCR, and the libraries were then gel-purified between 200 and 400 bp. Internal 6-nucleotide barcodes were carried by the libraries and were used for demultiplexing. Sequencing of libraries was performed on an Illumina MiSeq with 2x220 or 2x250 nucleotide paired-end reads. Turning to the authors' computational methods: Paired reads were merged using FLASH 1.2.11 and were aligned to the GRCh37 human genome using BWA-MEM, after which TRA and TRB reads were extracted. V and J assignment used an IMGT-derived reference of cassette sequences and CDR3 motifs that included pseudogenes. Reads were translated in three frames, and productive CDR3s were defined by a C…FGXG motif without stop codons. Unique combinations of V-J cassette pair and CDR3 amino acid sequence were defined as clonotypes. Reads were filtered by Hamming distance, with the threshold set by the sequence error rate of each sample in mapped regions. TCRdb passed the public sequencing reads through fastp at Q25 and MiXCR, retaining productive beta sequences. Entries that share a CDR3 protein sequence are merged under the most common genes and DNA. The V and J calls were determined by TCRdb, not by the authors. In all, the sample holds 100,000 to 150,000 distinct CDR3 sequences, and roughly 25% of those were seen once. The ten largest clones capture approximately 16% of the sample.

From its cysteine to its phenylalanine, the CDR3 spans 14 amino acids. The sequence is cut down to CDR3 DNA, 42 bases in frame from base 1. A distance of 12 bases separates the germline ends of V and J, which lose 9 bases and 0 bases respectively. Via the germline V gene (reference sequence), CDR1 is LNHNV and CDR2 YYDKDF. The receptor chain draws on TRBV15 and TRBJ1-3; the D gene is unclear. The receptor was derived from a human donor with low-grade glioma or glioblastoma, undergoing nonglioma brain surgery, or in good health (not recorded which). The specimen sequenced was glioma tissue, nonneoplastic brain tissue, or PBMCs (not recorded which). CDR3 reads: CATRVGLSGNTIYF. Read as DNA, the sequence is TGTGCCACGAGAGTGGGTCTCTCTGGAAACACCATATATTTT.